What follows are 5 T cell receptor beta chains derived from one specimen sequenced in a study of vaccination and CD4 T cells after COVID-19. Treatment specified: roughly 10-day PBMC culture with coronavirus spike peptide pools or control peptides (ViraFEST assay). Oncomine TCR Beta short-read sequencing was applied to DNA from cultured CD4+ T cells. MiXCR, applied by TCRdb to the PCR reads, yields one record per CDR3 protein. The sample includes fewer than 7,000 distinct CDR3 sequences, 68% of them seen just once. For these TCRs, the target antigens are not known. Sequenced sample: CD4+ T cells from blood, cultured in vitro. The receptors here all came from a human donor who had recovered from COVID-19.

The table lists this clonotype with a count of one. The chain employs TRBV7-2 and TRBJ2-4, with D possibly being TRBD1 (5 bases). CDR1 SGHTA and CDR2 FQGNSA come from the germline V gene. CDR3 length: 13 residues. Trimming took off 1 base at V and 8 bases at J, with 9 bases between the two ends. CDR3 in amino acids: CASSLGQKDIQYF. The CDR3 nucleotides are TGTGCCAGCAGCTTAGGACAGAAAGACATTCAGTACTTC.

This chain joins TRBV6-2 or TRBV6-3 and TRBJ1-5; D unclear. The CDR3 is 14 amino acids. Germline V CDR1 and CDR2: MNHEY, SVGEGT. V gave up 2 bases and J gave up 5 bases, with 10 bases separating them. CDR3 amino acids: CASSYPRYDQPQHF. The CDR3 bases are TGTGCCAGCAGTTACCCTCGTTACGATCAGCCCCAGCATTTT.

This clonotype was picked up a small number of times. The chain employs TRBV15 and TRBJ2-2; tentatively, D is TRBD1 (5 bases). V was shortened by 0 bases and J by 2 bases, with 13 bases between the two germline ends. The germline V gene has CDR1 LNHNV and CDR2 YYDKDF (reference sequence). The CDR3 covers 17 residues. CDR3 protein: CATSRDSQGHNTGELFF. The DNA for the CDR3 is TGTGCCACCAGCAGAGATTCTCAGGGTCATAACACCGGGGAGCTGTTTTTT.

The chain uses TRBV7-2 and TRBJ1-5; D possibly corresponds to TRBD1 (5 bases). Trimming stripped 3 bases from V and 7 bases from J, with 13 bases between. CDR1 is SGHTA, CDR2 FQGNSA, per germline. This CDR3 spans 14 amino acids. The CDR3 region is CASSLIGEGQPQHF. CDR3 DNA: TGTGCCAGCAGCTTGATAGGGGAGGGACAGCCCCAGCATTTT.

The CDR3 spells CASSYAGSQETQYF. Here the CDR3 DNA reads TGTGCCAGCAGCTATGCTGGTAGTCAAGAGACCCAGTACTTC. The V gene is TRBV7-9, the J gene TRBJ2-5; D is unresolved. V lost 4 bases and J 2 bases, leaving 11 bases between the germline ends. Per the germline V gene, CDR1 is SEHNR and CDR2 is FQNEAQ (reference sequence). The CDR3 loop spans 14 amino acids.